This T cell receptor beta chain was retrieved from a study of post-analysis software for immune sequencing data (dated by TCRdb to about 2015). Describing the broader study: Relapsing-remitting, secondary progressive and progressive-relapsing multiple sclerosis were recorded as disease courses, and subtype annotation was lacking for some patients. The multiple sclerosis patient repertoires were compared with roughly twelve previously published healthy control repertoires from donors aged about 6 to 26 years. A subset of samples was prepared in parallel using single-end sample barcoding, then pooled and co-amplified after Illumina adapter ligation.

CDR1 and CDR2, looked up from the germline V gene (reference sequence), are MNHEY and SMNVEV. The CDR3, from cysteine to phenylalanine, totals 16 residues. Just CDR3 DNA is preserved here, 48 bases in frame from base 1. To demonstrate the VDJtools post-analysis software, TCR beta repertoires were profiled from the peripheral blood of 10 to 15 young patients with multiple sclerosis. Multiple sclerosis patients were children and adolescents aged about 6 to 15 years. General findings and caveats noted by the study authors: Four to six TRBV segments, including TRBV5-6, TRBV5-1 and TRBV20-1, were significantly more frequent in patients than controls. The control group was slightly older than the multiple sclerosis patient group. Multiple sclerosis patients had significantly lower normalized Chao1 diversity than controls, a result that suggests substantial peripheral T-cell clonal expansion. When samples were clustered directly using the F measure, samples prepared in the same batch co-clustered strongly, which prompted a batch-effect correction.

The library was generated by PCR. TCRdb shows the sequencer as Illumina HiSeq 2500. To reduce PCR and sequencing biases, unique molecular identifiers were incorporated into the TCR beta cDNA libraries. Per 1 to 10 million input T cells, roughly 0.5 million cDNA molecules were obtained, such that each molecule approximated one T cell. The patient libraries were prepared and sequenced using the same protocol as the earlier healthy control dataset. Within a given batch, samples were prepared together, multiplexed and sequenced on the same HiSeq lane. Per the source publication's procedure: MIGEC handled the raw barcoded reads, throwing out single-read molecular identifier groups before consensus assembly and CDR3 extraction. Clonotype tables were post-analysed with VDJtools, normalizing diversity by down-sampling all datasets to the smallest sample size. In repertoire overlap clustering, CDR3 amino acid sequences, but not nucleotide sequences, were matched to correct batch-related cross-sample contamination. Through fastp at Q25 and MiXCR, TCRdb rebuilt clones from the public reads, retaining in-frame beta chains. Rows matching on CDR3 protein sequence are summarized as one entry with the most common DNA and genes. TCRdb's processing, not the study's, gives the V and J calls here. Here the sample has some 690,000 distinct CDR3 sequences; 30% occur a single time. Under 0.7% of the sample lies in the top ten.

On this clonotype: What antigen it recognizes has not been identified. Base qualities are missing; no much larger clone stands one base away.

The sequence came from a girl between 5 and 17 years old with multiple sclerosis. Input material: blood. The chain links TRBV27 with TRBJ2-4; 10 bases in the junction line up with TRBD2. The J call may be mistaken, given a closer DNA end match to TRBJ2-5. The DNA sequence is given as TGTGCCAGCAGTTTTGGATGGGCTAGCGGGAGTGAGACCCAGTACTTC. This gives the protein CASSFGWASGSETQYF.